The 20 T cell receptor beta chains below come from one sample, sequenced in a study of post-analysis software for immune sequencing data. Every TCR beta cDNA library bore unique molecular identifiers. One entry per CDR3 protein results from TCRdb running MiXCR on the PCR reads. The table includes about 460,000 distinct CDR3 sequences, roughly 45% detected once. No antigen is known for these receptors. Regarding the study as a whole: There were four or five TRBV segments more frequent in patients than controls, and TRBV5-6, TRBV5-1 and TRBV20-1 were among them.

The sequencing input was blood. The source is a girl under 18 with multiple sclerosis.

V is TRBV7-3 and J is TRBJ2-5; a weak D match, TRBD2 (6 bases). The CDR3 contains 16 residues. Trimming stripped 5 bases from V and 1 base from J, with 17 bases between. CDR1 and CDR2 from the germline V gene are SGHTA and FQGTGA. In nucleotides, the CDR3 is TGTGCCAGCAGCCCAAGAGCGGGCGGAGTCCAAGAGACCCAGTACTTC. Encoded protein: CASSPRAGGVQETQYF.

This chain uses TRBV2 with TRBJ1-5; perhaps TRBD1 as D (5 bases). Germline CDR1 and CDR2: SNHLY and FYNNEI. The V end lost 6 bases, the J end lost 6 bases, and 12 bases lay between the germline ends. This CDR3 comprises 13 residues. CDR3 nucleotides: TGTGCCAGCAGCTCGGGGCTCCTTCAGCCCCAGCATTTT. Amino acid sequence: CASSSGLLQPQHF.

There are a few counts of this clonotype. This chain connects TRBV20-1 to TRBJ2-1; 11 bases are a match to TRBD2. V lost 3 bases to trimming and J lost 8 bases; unmatched junction nucleotides: 12. Germline V gene sequence: CDR1 DFQATT, CDR2 SNEGSKA (reference sequence). This CDR3 contains 16 residues. The CDR3 is CSASQTSGTIGDEQFF. Here the CDR3 DNA reads TGCAGTGCTAGCCAGACTAGCGGGACCATCGGCGATGAGCAGTTCTTC.

In its sample, this clonotype was seen a few times. This chain joins TRBV24-1 and TRBJ2-1, with D tentatively TRBD1 (5 bases). Trimming left V 7 bases short and J 2 bases short, with 17 bases between. Germline values: CDR1 KGHDR, CDR2 SFDVKD. This CDR3 is built from 16 residues. The DNA of the CDR3 is TGTGCCACCAGGGCCCGTCAGGGTACCCCCTACAATGAGCAGTTCTTC. Amino acid sequence: CATRARQGTPYNEQFF.

The V gene is TRBV28, the J gene TRBJ2-1; 8 bases map to TRBD1. CDR1 MDHEN and CDR2 SYDVKM come from the germline V gene. The CDR3 contains 17 residues. V shed 1 base and J 2 bases; nucleotides not matched to a gene: 7. As DNA, the CDR3 is TGTGCCAGCAGTTTATTCCCAATGACAGGGGCCTACAATGAGCAGTTCTTC. Its translation: CASSLFPMTGAYNEQFF.

In its sample, this clonotype was seen a few times. The rearrangement links TRBV28 to TRBJ2-1; the D is unclear. With 5 bases removed from V and 12 bases from J, the gap between germline ends came to 14 bases. Germline CDR1 reads MDHEN; CDR2 reads SYDVKM. The CDR3 covers 12 residues. The CDR3 protein is CASSLYTDGQFF. The CDR3 DNA sequence: TGTGCCAGCAGTCTGTACACGGACGGGCAGTTCTTC.

This clonotype was detected only a few times. The rearrangement links TRBV6-1 to TRBJ2-7; 9 bases agree with TRBD1. Germline loops: CDR1 MNHNS, CDR2 SASEGT. This CDR3 has 13 amino acids. The ends lost 6 bases at V and 7 bases at J; junction bases unmatched: 7. The CDR3 loop reads CASRRGQGEEQYF. CDR3 coding DNA: TGTGCCAGCAGGAGGGGACAGGGCGAAGAGCAGTACTTC.

The V gene is TRBV28, the J gene TRBJ2-1; 9 bases line up with TRBD1. The germline CDR1 and CDR2 sequences are MDHEN and SYDVKM. The CDR3 totals 16 residues. Trimming took 6 bases from V and 8 from J; bases not matched to a gene: 14. Written as DNA, the CDR3 is TGTGCCAGCAGGAATTACGGGACAGGGCCTGTGGATGAGCAGTTCTTC. This encodes CASRNYGTGPVDEQFF. The full variable domain, in which reference TRBV28 and TRBJ2-1 provide the parts outside the CDR3, is DVKVTQSSRYLVKRTGEKVFLECVQDMDHENMFWYRQDPGLGLRLIYFSYDVKMKEKGDIPEGYSVSREKKERFSLILESASTNQTSMYLCASRNYGTGPVDEQFFGPGTRLTVL.

This clonotype was found once. The chain is built from TRBV29-1 and TRBJ2-1, with unresolved D. The CDR3 is 14 amino acids. Between the trimmed V and J ends, which lost 6 bases and 0 bases, there was a span of 12 bases. In germline, CDR1 is SQVTM, CDR2 ANQGSEA. CDR3 nucleotides: TGCAGCGTGATTATTTTGGGCTCCTACAATGAGCAGTTCTTC. Protein: CSVIILGSYNEQFF.

The V gene is TRBV18, the J gene TRBJ2-7; 9 nucleotides agree with TRBD2. V was clipped by 5 bases and J by 3 bases; unmatched bases: 5. CDR1 KGHSH and CDR2 LQKENI come from the germline V gene. The CDR3 is 14 residues long. The CDR3 loop is CASSATSGNYEQYF. The CDR3 coding sequence is TGTGCCAGCTCAGCGACTAGCGGTAACTACGAGCAGTACTTC.

The rearrangement uses TRBV6-5 and TRBJ1-1; the match to TRBD1 covers 8 bases. This CDR3 has 13 amino acids. The V segment lost 0 bases and the J segment 10 bases; nucleotides outside the gene matches: 4. Germline V gene sequence: CDR1 MNHEY, CDR2 SVGAGI. CDR3 sequence: CASSYSIQGGAFF. The CDR3 DNA sequence: TGTGCCAGCAGTTACTCGATACAGGGGGGAGCTTTCTTT.

The chain has TRBV28 and TRBJ1-1; D may be TRBD1 (5 bases). Looked up from germline, CDR1 is MDHEN and CDR2 is SYDVKM. The CDR3 covers 14 residues. Trimming took off 6 bases at V and 0 bases at J, with 11 bases between the two ends. CDR3 protein: CASRTEGMNTEAFF. In DNA form, the CDR3 reads TGTGCCAGCAGGACAGAGGGGATGAACACTGAAGCTTTCTTT.

The rearrangement uses TRBV29-1 and TRBJ1-2, with 7 positions matching TRBD1. This CDR3 region has 11 residues. Unmatched junction bases numbered 6, after V lost 6 bases and J lost 8 bases. Germline-derived CDR1 and CDR2 are SQVTM and ANQGSEA. CDR3 nucleotide sequence: TGCAGCGTGGGCGACAGGGTCGGCTACACCTTC. Translating gives CSVGDRVGYTF.

V gene TRBV7-3 combines with J gene TRBJ2-1, with TRBD1 identical over 11 bases. The CDR3 consists of 16 residues. Germline V gene lookup returns CDR1 SGHTA and CDR2 FQGTGA. Unmatched junction bases numbered 4, after V lost 1 base and J lost 5 bases. The DNA for the CDR3 is TGTGCCAGCAGCTTAATTCGGGACAGGGGGGACAATGAGCAGTTCTTC. Residues: CASSLIRDRGDNEQFF.

This clonotype came up once. The junction shows a germline mismatch at one end, possibly a read error. The rearrangement links TRBV4-2 to TRBJ2-1; TRBD2 agrees at 10 bases. Germline V gene lookup returns CDR1 LGHNA and CDR2 YNFKEQ. The CDR3 has 16 amino acids. The CDR3 sequence: CASSQDMGLASNEQVF. As DNA, the CDR3 is TGTGCCAGCAGCCAAGATATGGGACTAGCGTCGAATGAGCAGGTCTTC.

This clonotype was found a few times. This chain links TRBV3-2 with TRBJ1-1. TRBV3-2 is listed as a pseudogene. The CDR3 totals 9 residues. In DNA form, the CDR3 reads TGTGCCAGCAGCCAAGAAGCTTTCTTT. Amino acid sequence: CASSQEAFF.

This clonotype was observed a few times. This chain uses TRBV7-3 with TRBJ2-3; D may be TRBD2 (5 bases). The germline CDR1 and CDR2 sequences are SGHTA and FQGTGA. The V end lost 5 bases, the J end lost 1 base, and 10 bases lay between the germline ends. CDR3 size: 14 residues. CDR3 coding DNA: TGTGCCAGCAGCACCATTAGCGGCACAGATACGCAGTATTTT. Amino acids: CASSTISGTDTQYF.

The chain joins TRBV9 to TRBJ2-7; TRBD1 agrees at 7 bases. The end of the DNA fits TRBJ2-4 better, so the J call may be wrong. The CDR3 contains 14 residues. Looked up from germline, CDR1 is SGDLS and CDR2 is YYNGEE. CDR3 sequence: CASSAGGSKNIQYF. In DNA, the CDR3 is TGTGCCAGCAGCGCAGGGGGATCTAAAAACATTCAGTACTTC.

The J gene is TRBJ2-5, the V gene TRBV12-3 or TRBV12-4, with D possibly being TRBD1 (5 bases). V was clipped by 6 bases and J by 3 bases, with 23 bases between them. The CDR3 loop spans 17 amino acids. This CDR3 reads CASSPFPQGFDKETQYF. The DNA of the CDR3 is TGTGCCAGCAGCCCATTCCCCCAGGGATTCGACAAAGAGACCCAGTACTTC.

This clonotype was detected only a few times. V usage is TRBV20-1 and J usage is TRBJ2-7; 7 nucleotides agree with TRBD1. The germline gives CDR1 DFQATT, CDR2 SNEGSKA (reference sequence). The CDR3 is made up of 13 amino acids. V lost 4 bases to trimming and J lost 0 bases; unmatched junction nucleotides: 3. CDR3 bases: TGCAGTGCTAACGGACAGGTCTCCTACGAGCAGTACTTC. This translates into CSANGQVSYEQYF.